This T cell receptor beta chain derives from a study of tumor-infiltrating lymphocytes in primary liver carcinoma. The study's findings and limits: Between tumor regions, pairs overlapped more than tumor-adjacent and tumor-blood pairs did. It was observed that only about 7.5-25% of the top clones appeared in every one of the five tumor regions.

Starting material of 500 to 600 ng total RNA yielded TCR beta cDNA via a constant-region primer. Each TCR beta library was derived from three nested multiplex PCR rounds that employed slightly modified ARM-PCR. TRBV1-TRBV30 forward and Cbeta reverse primers drove the first two roughly 11-cycle rounds. TCRdb fed the multiplex PCR reads into MiXCR, producing one record per CDR3 protein. This table holds about 48,000 distinct CDR3 sequences, over 70% found once. The table lists this clonotype with a few counts. Its target is not known. A clone one base away is much larger, so this may be a read error. This CDR3 fails to terminate in the conserved phenylalanine or tryptophan, so it likely reflects a read error. Unsorted bulk tissue of roughly 20-31 mg yielded co-extracted RNA and DNA. Among the patients, all had chronic HBV infection and none had been treated. Five separate regions of each tumor underwent sampling.

V was pared by 5 bases and J by 5 bases, with 1 base of the junction left unmatched. Germline assignment: CDR1 SEHNR and CDR2 FQNEAQ (reference sequence). This CDR3 region has 12 residues. The sequenced material came from liver tumor tissue from sampling region 3. The subset denotes: tumor region T3, left-lateral pole. The V and J genes are TRBV7-9 and TRBJ2-5; 8 positions agree with TRBD1. This receptor was taken from a man between 40 and 49 years old with primary liver carcinoma and hepatitis B virus infection. CDR3 in amino acids: CASSRDRETQYL. CDR3 DNA: TGTGCCAGCAGCAGGGACAGGGAGACCCAGTACTTA.